A selection of T cell receptor beta chains follows, all from one sample in a study of blood T cells in healthy people across ages. MiXCR, applied by TCRdb to the 5' RACE reads, yields one record per CDR3 protein. The sample shows roughly 1,000,000 distinct CDR3 sequences, almost 25% of them seen only once. This sample was shared with a second study, whose subject was T cells of mothers and their children.

Sequencing used blood. The source is a girl aged 2 to 10 in good health. Each CDR3 is given with its conserved first and last residue. Each record gives: D gene, J gene, clone size, V gene, CDR3 DNA, CDR3 protein. A D gene is named only where the DNA matches it firmly. Clone size is stated in some rows and not others, as once, few, many or a class when expanded.

-,TRBJ2-7,-,TRBV27,TGTGCCAGCACGCGGATGGGGCGGGCATCCTACGAGCAGTACTTC,CASTRMGRASYEQYF
-,TRBJ1-2,-,TRBV5-1,TGCGCCAGCAGCTTGAGTCCCCTCGAGGGAACCTATGGCTACACCTTC,CASSLSPLEGTYGYTF
-,TRBJ2-5,few,TRBV6-5,TGTGCCAGCAGTAACAATGGAGAGACCCAGTACTTC,CASSNNGETQYF
TRBD2,TRBJ2-5,-,TRBV20-1,TGCAGTGCTATCTGGACTCCTGCCGGGACTACGTACTTC,CSAIWTPAGTTYF
TRBD1,TRBJ1-2,-,TRBV3-1,TGTGCCAGCAGCCAGGGACAGGGAGCAGGACCTGGCTACACCTTC,CASSQGQGAGPGYTF
-,TRBJ2-1,once,TRBV9,TGTGCCAGCAGCGGGGGCGTTCGCGAGAATGAGCAGTTCTTC,CASSGGVRENEQFF
-,TRBJ2-5,-,TRBV27,TGTGCCAGCGGGGGACTTTCAGACCAAGAGACCCAGTACTTC,CASGGLSDQETQYF
-,TRBJ2-5,-,TRBV27,TGTGCCAGCAGTGTTTCCGGGAGCCAGCAGTCCCAGTACTTC,CASSVSGSQQSQYF
-,TRBJ1-1,-,TRBV27,TGTGCCAGCAGTGCCTACAGGGAGACTGAAGCTTTCTTT,CASSAYRETEAFF
-,TRBJ2-4,-,TRBV5-1,TGCGCCAGCAGCTTGAATTGGGAGAACATTCAGTACTTC,CASSLNWENIQYF
-,TRBJ2-5,-,TRBV4-1,TGCGCCAGCAGCCAAGATTTAGCCGAGACCCAGTACTTC,CASSQDLAETQYF
TRBD2,TRBJ2-5,-,TRBV4-3,TGCGCCAGCAGCCAATTAACCGGGGGGGACCAAGAGACCCAGTACTTC,CASSQLTGGDQETQYF
TRBD2,TRBJ2-3,-,TRBV6-6,TGTGCCAGCAGTGCGGGGGGGCAAGATACGCAGTATTTT,CASSAGGQDTQYF
-,TRBJ2-1,-,TRBV11-2,TGTGCCAGCAGCCGTTCCCCGGGGGCGGTATTTAATGAGCAGTTCTTC,CASSRSPGAVFNEQFF
TRBD1,TRBJ1-4,few,TRBV29-1,TGCAGCGTCCTCACAGGGGGAGGTGAAAAACTGTTTTTT,CSVLTGGGEKLFF
TRBD2,TRBJ2-1,-,TRBV4-1,TGCGCCAGCAGCTCACCGGGACTAGCGGGAGTGGGGCCTGAGCAGTTCTTC,CASSSPGLAGVGPEQFF
-,TRBJ1-1,once,TRBV7-6,TGTGCCAGCAGCCCCTATGTATCCTATACTGGGTCTGAAGCTTTCTTT,CASSPYVSYTGSEAFF
-,TRBJ1-1,-,TRBV12-3/TRBV12-4,TGTGCCAGCAGCACCCAGTATATAGCTGAAGCTTTCTTT,CASSTQYIAEAFF
TRBD1,TRBJ1-1,many,TRBV5-1,TGCGCCAGCAGCTTGCCGGGACAGGGGGTGTACACTGAAGCTTTCTTT,CASSLPGQGVYTEAFF
-,TRBJ2-7,-,TRBV5-1,TGCGCCAGCAGCCCGGGGGTCCCTCTGCTGTCCTTC,CASSPGVPLLSF
TRBD1,TRBJ2-5,few,TRBV4-1,TGCGCCAGCAGCCAACCAGGGGGCAAAGAGACCCAGTACTTC,CASSQPGGKETQYF
-,TRBJ2-1,-,TRBV5-1,TGCGCCAGCACTCTCTTCTGGGGAAACAATGAGCAGTTCTTC,CASTLFWGNNEQFF
-,TRBJ2-1,-,TRBV28,TGTGCCAGCAGTTTATACGCGGCTAGCTCCTACAATGAGCAGTTCTTC,CASSLYAASSYNEQFF
TRBD1,TRBJ2-7,-,TRBV28,TGTGCCAGCAGTTTCTGGACAGGGGACTACGAGCAGTACTTC,CASSFWTGDYEQYF
TRBD2,TRBJ2-2,few,TRBV6-2/TRBV6-3,TGTGCCAGCAGTTTGGGGACTAGTTTCGGGGAGCTGTTTTTT,CASSLGTSFGELFF
-,TRBJ2-5,-,TRBV7-2,TGTGCCAGCAGCACGAGGACGTATGAAGAGACCCAGTACTTC,CASSTRTYEETQYF
-,TRBJ1-1,-,TRBV5-6,TGTGCTTCCCGAAAATTCATGAACACTGAAGCTTTCTTT,CASRKFMNTEAFF
TRBD2,TRBJ2-1,-,TRBV4-2,TGTGCCAGCAGCCAAGGAGGCAAGCGGGAGAAGAACAATGAGCAGTTCTTC,CASSQGGKREKNNEQFF
-,TRBJ2-1,-,TRBV24-1,TGTGCCACCAGTGCACGCAGGGATAATCCCTACAATGAGCAGTTCTTC,CATSARRDNPYNEQFF
TRBD2,TRBJ2-1,few,TRBV28,TGTGCCAGCAGTCCGGCCACGGGACTAGGTTACAATGAGCAGTTCTTC,CASSPATGLGYNEQFF
-,TRBJ2-2,few,TRBV29-1,TGCAGCCCATGGACAGCGCAGAACACCGGGGAGCTGTTTTTT,CSPWTAQNTGELFF
-,TRBJ2-1,few,TRBV29-1,TGCAGCGTTGGTCGAGGCTCAACGGAGAGCTACAATGAGCAGTTCTTC,CSVGRGSTESYNEQFF
TRBD2,TRBJ2-1,few,TRBV15,TGTGCCACCAGCAGAGGAAACCGGGACTACAACAATGAGCAGTTCTTC,CATSRGNRDYNNEQFF
TRBD1,TRBJ2-3,few,TRBV7-8,TGTGCCAGCAGCGGGGACAGCTCCCTTTATGGCACAGATACGCAGTATTTT,CASSGDSSLYGTDTQYF
TRBD2,TRBJ2-1,few,TRBV12-3/TRBV12-4,TGTGCCAGCAGTTCAACCTCGGGACTAGCGGGAGTCCCCCCGGGTGAGCAGTTCTTC,CASSSTSGLAGVPPGEQFF
TRBD2,TRBJ2-1,-,TRBV6-2/TRBV6-3,TGTGCCAGCAGTGGAGGGAAATGGACTAGCGGGGGGGAGAATGAGCAGTTCTTC,CASSGGKWTSGGENEQFF
TRBD1,TRBJ1-6,-,TRBV6-1,TGTGCCAGCGGGGACTGCACAGGGGAAGAGGGTAATTCACCCCTCCACTTT,CASGDCTGEEGNSPLHF
TRBD1,TRBJ2-7,-,TRBV27,TGTGCCAGCAGTCTAGAGACAGGGGGTAGGTACGAGCAGTACTTC,CASSLETGGRYEQYF
-,TRBJ1-1,few,TRBV6-5,TGTGCCAGCGGTCGCTACACTGAAGCTTTCTTT,CASGRYTEAFF
-,TRBJ2-7,few,TRBV29-1,TGCAGCGCTGGTAGTCCAGAACTTGACTACGAGCAGTACTTC,CSAGSPELDYEQYF
-,TRBJ2-7,few,TRBV10-3,TGTGCCATCAGTGAGTCACACTACGAGCAGTACTTC,CAISESHYEQYF
-,TRBJ2-6,-,TRBV7-2,TGTGCCAGCAGCTTAGGTACTTCTTTCTCTGGGGCCAACGTCCTGACTTTC,CASSLGTSFSGANVLTF
-,TRBJ1-4,few,TRBV11-2,TGTGCCAGCAGCTTAGAAGCTGCAGGGCAATTTGAAAAACTGTTTTTT,CASSLEAAGQFEKLFF
TRBD2,TRBJ2-1,-,TRBV5-1,TGCGCCAGCAGCTTGGAACTAGCGGGGGGACACCCTACCTACAATGAGCAGTTCTTC,CASSLELAGGHPTYNEQFF
-,TRBJ2-3,-,TRBV7-9,TGTGCCAGCAGCCCCGAAGGGGGGGAAGTACCAGATACGCAGTATTTT,CASSPEGGEVPDTQYF
-,TRBJ1-5,once,TRBV29-1,TGCAGCGCTGGACAGAACGCGAATCAGCCCCAGCATTTT,CSAGQNANQPQHF
TRBD1,TRBJ1-2,few,TRBV12-3/TRBV12-4,TGTGCCAGCAGTTCGACAGGGTTTGGCTACACCTTC,CASSSTGFGYTF
-,TRBJ2-5,-,TRBV20-1,TGCAGTGCTAGTTGGGCTAATCAAGAGACCCAGTACTTC,CSASWANQETQYF
-,TRBJ1-6,-,TRBV6-1,TGTGCCAGCAGTGTAATGGATACGGGCCTCCACTTT,CASSVMDTGLHF
-,TRBJ2-2,-,TRBV5-5,TGTGCCAGCAGCTTGAGTGGGGGAGATGGAACCGGGGAGCTGTTTTTT,CASSLSGGDGTGELFF
-,TRBJ1-1,-,TRBV5-1,TGCGCCAGCAGCTTGGGGCGTCCAGGTTGGACTGAAGCTTTCTTT,CASSLGRPGWTEAFF
-,TRBJ2-6,-,TRBV11-2,TGTGCCAGCAGTCAAAGAGTTAGCGTCCTCTCTGGGGCCAACGTCCTGACTTTC,CASSQRVSVLSGANVLTF
-,TRBJ2-2,few,TRBV13,TGTGCCAGCAGCTTAAAAGGGTCGGAGCTGTTTTTT,CASSLKGSELFF
-,TRBJ2-1,-,TRBV4-1,TGCGCCAGCAGCCAAGTGTCTGGGTCCCTTCTGTATGAGCAGTTCTTC,CASSQVSGSLLYEQFF
-,TRBJ2-3,few,TRBV9,TGTGCCAGCAGCGCTGGGGGGGCTTCCACAGATACGCAGTATTTT,CASSAGGASTDTQYF